A selection of T cell receptor beta chains follows, all from one sample in a study of a mutant IDH1 vaccine in newly diagnosed glioma. TCRdb's table, derived via immunoSEQ multiplex PCR, lists solely in-frame clones and lacks some. Of around 52,000 clones in the sample, 76% were seen once. These receptors' targets are unknown. Sequencing was performed on PBMCs, taken from a glioma patient whose treatment included an IDH1 peptide vaccine. These receptors were obtained from a middle-aged man with glioma. The CDR3 runs from the conserved cysteine through the conserved F or W. A D gene is named only where the DNA matches it firmly. Rows may omit the clone size; those that give it use once, few, many or a size class.

>.|.|TRBJ2-7|TRBV11-2
TGTGCCAGCAGCTTAGGAGGGGATTCCGCGTGGAGCGAGCAGTACTTC
CASSLGGDSAWSEQYF
>.|.|TRBJ2-5|TRBV19
TGTGCCAGTAGTATTGGCCGGGGGTATGAGACCCAGTACTTC
CASSIGRGYETQYF
>.|.|TRBJ1-2|TRBV18
TGTGCCAGCTCACCAATTCCAGGGCCCCTAAACTATGGCTACACCTTC
CASSPIPGPLNYGYTF
>.|.|TRBJ1-4|TRBV7-2
TGTGCCAGCAGCCCGAGGGCGGGATCTAATGAAAAACTGTTTTTT
CASSPRAGSNEKLFF
>.|.|TRBJ1-1|TRBV19
TGTGCCAGTAGTATGGGTACTTTGTTCAGTAAAGCTTTCTTT
CASSMGTLFSKAFF
>.|TRBD1|TRBJ1-2|TRBV7-2
TGTGCCAGCAGCTCAGGGGGCTTCTATGGCTACACCTTC
CASSSGGFYGYTF
>few|TRBD2|TRBJ2-7|TRBV29-1
TGCAGCGTTTTAAGCGGGGGTCCCCTGACGAGGGAGCAGTACTTC
CSVLSGGPLTREQYF
>.|.|TRBJ1-1|TRBV5-8
TGTGCCAGCAGCTTCGCAGGGACCAGGGCTTTCTTT
CASSFAGTRAFF
>.|.|TRBJ1-1|TRBV2
TGTGCCAGCAGTACAGGGATGAACACTGAAGCTTTCTTT
CASSTGMNTEAFF
>.|TRBD2|TRBJ2-3|TRBV18
TGTGCCAGCTCTCCGGCGGCGGGAGGGGATACGCAGTATTTT
CASSPAAGGDTQYF
>.|.|TRBJ1-2|TRBV5-1
TGCGCCAGCAGCTTGACCGACAGGTACTATGGCTACACCTTC
CASSLTDRYYGYTF
>.|.|TRBJ1-5|TRBV11-3
TGTGCCAGCAGCTCCCGGGATAGCAATCAGCCCCAGCATTTT
CASSSRDSNQPQHF
>.|TRBD1|TRBJ2-7|TRBV5-6
TGTGCCAGCAGCGAACCGGACAGGGCGTCCTACGAGCAGTACTTC
CASSEPDRASYEQYF
>.|.|TRBJ2-1|TRBV5-1
TGCGCCAGCAGCACCGGCTCAACCTACAATGAGCAGTTCTTC
CASSTGSTYNEQFF
>.|TRBD1|TRBJ2-2|TRBV6-5
TGTGCCAGCAGTTCCGGACAGGGGTTCCCCGGGGAGCTGTTTTTT
CASSSGQGFPGELFF
>.|.|TRBJ1-3|TRBV15
TGTGCCACCAGCACAGGAAAAAGGGGCTCTGGAAACACCATATATTTT
CATSTGKRGSGNTIYF
>.|.|TRBJ2-1|TRBV10-3
TGTGCCATCAGTGGGGCAGTATCAAATGAGCAGTTCTTC
CAISGAVSNEQFF
>.|TRBD1|TRBJ1-1|TRBV7-9
TGTGCCAGCAGCTTAAGAGGGGGCAGACAGGAGCCGCTGGCTTTCTTT
CASSLRGGRQEPLAFF
>.|.|TRBJ1-5|TRBV12-5
TGTGCTAGTGCCCCGCCCAGGAAGTTTAATCAGCCCCAGCATTTT
CASAPPRKFNQPQHF
>.|TRBD1|TRBJ1-5|TRBV5-8
TGTGCCAGCAGCGTTGGGACAGGGGCGAATCTCCAGCATTTT
CASSVGTGANLQHF
>medium-sized|TRBD1|TRBJ1-2|TRBV27
TGTGCCAGCAGGTTCCGGGACAGAGACTCCTATGGCTACACCTTC
CASRFRDRDSYGYTF
>.|.|TRBJ2-3|TRBV6-1
TGTGCCAGCAGTGTTCAAGGCCAAAATACGCAGTATTTT
CASSVQGQNTQYF
>few|.|TRBJ1-5|TRBV9
TGTGCCAGCAGCAAAGGGGTTAGCAATCAGCCCCAGCATTTT
CASSKGVSNQPQHF
>.|TRBD2|TRBJ2-2|TRBV5-6
TGTGCCAGCAGCTCCAGGACTAGCATGGCCGGGGAGCTGTTTTTT
CASSSRTSMAGELFF
>.|TRBD2|TRBJ2-7|TRBV6-5
TGTGCCAGCGGAGTAGCGGGAGCAGGGCAGTACTTC
CASGVAGAGQYF
>.|.|TRBJ1-1|TRBV11-3
TGTGCCAGCAGCTTCGAGCGATACACTGAAGCTTTCTTT
CASSFERYTEAFF
>.|.|TRBJ1-5|TRBV5-1
TGCGCCAGCAGCTTGACCGGATATAGCAATCAGCCCCAGCATTTT
CASSLTGYSNQPQHF
>.|.|TRBJ1-3|TRBV7-2
TGTGCCAGCAGCTTCACAGCGGGGAGAAACACCATATATTTT
CASSFTAGRNTIYF
>.|.|TRBJ1-2|TRBV6-1
TGTGCCAGCAGTGAAGCGACCACCTATGGCTACACCTTC
CASSEATTYGYTF
>.|TRBD2|TRBJ2-3|TRBV14
TGTGCCAGCAGTCCGATAAGCGGGAGAGGTTTGACAGATACGCAGTATTTT
CASSPISGRGLTDTQYF
>.|.|TRBJ2-2|TRBV5-1
TGCGCCAGCAGCGGTCTAATCACCGGGGAGCTGTTTTTT
CASSGLITGELFF
>.|TRBD2|TRBJ2-1|TRBV6-1
TGTGCCAGCCGGCAGGGGCTAGCGGGTAACAATGAGCAGTTCTTC
CASRQGLAGNNEQFF
>.|.|TRBJ1-1|TRBV6-6
TGTGCCAGCACCCCCCAGAACACTGAAGCTTTCTTT
CASTPQNTEAFF
>.|TRBD2|TRBJ2-1|TRBV4-3
TGCGCCAGCAGCCAAGATTCACGGACTAGCGGGCTAGGTGAGCAGTTCTTC
CASSQDSRTSGLGEQFF
>.|.|TRBJ1-4|TRBV7-9
TGTGCCAGCAGCCCCCCAGGCCCAGGGGCTGAAAAACTGTTTTTT
CASSPPGPGAEKLFF
>.|.|TRBJ1-5|TRBV7-6
TGTGCCAGCAGCTTAGGGAGGGCTGACAATCAGCCCCAGCATTTT
CASSLGRADNQPQHF
>.|.|TRBJ1-5|TRBV2
TGTGCCAGCAGAATAGGTACCTTAAGGCGGAAAAATCAGCCCCAGCATTTT
CASRIGTLRRKNQPQHF
>.|TRBD1|TRBJ2-1|TRBV18
TGTGCCAGCTCACCTCGTAGGGGACAGGGGCATGAGCAGTTCTTC
CASSPRRGQGHEQFF
>.|.|TRBJ2-5|TRBV7-2
TGTGCCAGCAGCCCCCCCGGCGGGAACCAAGAGACCCAGTACTTC
CASSPPGGNQETQYF
>.|.|TRBJ1-1|TRBV19
TGTGCCAGCCAAAATCCCCGGGACTTACAGAACACTGAAGCTTTCTTT
CASQNPRDLQNTEAFF
>.|.|TRBJ2-2|TRBV30
TGTGCCTGGAGAAACCCCACAAACACCGGGGAGCTGTTTTTT
CAWRNPTNTGELFF
>.|.|TRBJ2-5|TRBV14
TGTGCCAGCAGCCAGGCCGGGAGAGGAAAAGAAGAGACCCAGTACTTC
CASSQAGRGKEETQYF
>.|TRBD1|TRBJ1-5|TRBV7-9
TGTGCCAGCAGCTTGGATCAGGGGGCAGGGAGCAATCAGCCCCAGCATTTT
CASSLDQGAGSNQPQHF
>.|.|TRBJ1-4|TRBV7-2
TGTGCCAGCAGCTTAGTTCTGGGGGGTGGTGAAAAACTGTTTTTT
CASSLVLGGGEKLFF
>.|.|TRBJ2-3|TRBV7-2
TGTGCCAGCAGCTCATATAGTAGCACAGATACGCAGTATTTT
CASSSYSSTDTQYF